This record covers a single T cell receptor (beta chain). Its antigen is currently unknown. The rectum was sampled with one to two pinch biopsies at colonoscopy. Each sample received Survey-level depth of up to 500,000 reads. Sequencing was performed with immunoSEQ multiplex PCR; in TCRdb, only in-frame clones are kept and a portion is missing. The sample includes 30,000 to 35,000 clones, about 81% of them seen just once. The sample comes from a study of pediatric ulcerative colitis. V was trimmed by 4 bases and J by 6 bases, leaving 15 bases between them. The CDR3 loop spans 14 amino acids. The germline CDR1 and CDR2 sequences are SGHRS and YFSETQ. Regarding the study as a whole: Ulcerative colitis patients shared more blood-rectal clones than controls. In rectum, acute severe colitis had expanded clones and less diversity.

Sequences were obtained from gut tissue. The TCR comes from a boy aged 5-17 years with mild ulcerative colitis. This chain connects TRBV5-1 to TRBJ2-3, with unresolved D. The CDR3 DNA is TGCGCCAGCAGCCGGACCCCCGCCGGGGATACGCAGTATTTT. The encoded protein is CASSRTPAGDTQYF.